This T cell receptor (beta chain) was recovered during a study of cytomegalovirus exposure and HLA in healthy donors. The CDR3 sequence is 17 residues long. Germline CDR1 and CDR2: MNHEY and SMNVEV (reference sequence). Trimming removed 4 bases from V and 4 bases from J, with 17 bases in between. Primers for the PCR totalled 60 Vbeta and 13 Jbeta. This table comes from immunoSEQ multiplex PCR, and its TCRdb copy is limited to in-frame clones, with some not included. Here the sample spans some 150,000 clones, more than 70% being singletons. Sequencing was done on a sample of PBMCs. This TCR was recovered from a male donor in good health and CMV-seronegative. The chain recombines TRBV27 with TRBJ2-6; D gene uncertain. The DNA for the CDR3 is TGTGCCAGCAGTTCGACCCCAGGCGTGAACGGGGCCAACGTCCTGACTTTC. It translates to CASSSTPGVNGANVLTF. The entire variable domain, with the rest obtained from reference TRBV27 and TRBJ2-6, is as follows: EAQVTQNPRYLITVTGKKLTVTCSQNMNHEYMSWYRQDPGLGLRQIYYSMNVEVTDKGDVPEGYKVSRKEKRNFPLILESPSPNQTSLYFCASSSTPGVNGANVLTFGAGSRLTVL.